A selection of T cell receptor beta chains follows, all from one sample in a study of control samples from healthy donors and cancer patients. The assay was immunoSEQ multiplex PCR, and TCRdb's table has in-frame clones only and misses some. The sample consists of 100,000 to 150,000 clones, more than 85% of them appearing once. The sequenced sample consisted of blood. The receptors originated from a man younger than 30 in good health. CDR3s include the opening cysteine and the closing phenylalanine or tryptophan. Each record gives: CDR3 DNA, CDR3 protein, V gene, clone size, J gene, D gene. The D gene is left open where the match is weak. Expanded clones get a size class; other rows say once, few or many, or leave the size out.

DNA: TGTGCCAGCAGACAGACAGTGGGGGACTCACCCCTCCACTTT
CDR3: CASRQTVGDSPLHF
V: TRBV27
size: .
J: TRBJ1-6
D: .

DNA: TGTGCCAGCAGTGAGGGCCGAAACACTGAAGCTTTCTTT
CDR3: CASSEGRNTEAFF
V: TRBV6-4
size: .
J: TRBJ1-1
D: .

DNA: TGTGCCAGCAGTTACTCGAGGGGCCAGGGGAAAGAGACCCAGTACTTC
CDR3: CASSYSRGQGKETQYF
V: TRBV6-6
size: .
J: TRBJ2-5
D: .

DNA: TGTGCCAGCAGCTTAGCGAGCCGACAGTCGAACACTGAAGCTTTCTTT
CDR3: CASSLASRQSNTEAFF
V: TRBV7-9
size: once
J: TRBJ1-1
D: .

DNA: TGTGCCAGCAGTTTTGCGGACGGCAGCACAGATACGCAGTATTTT
CDR3: CASSFADGSTDTQYF
V: TRBV2
size: .
J: TRBJ2-3
D: .

DNA: TGTGCCAGCACCCTAGACGCAACTAATGAAAAACTGTTTTTT
CDR3: CASTLDATNEKLFF
V: TRBV6-5
size: .
J: TRBJ1-4
D: .

DNA: TGTGCCAGCAGTGACTCCTCAGGGGGATTAGATGGCTACACCTTC
CDR3: CASSDSSGGLDGYTF
V: TRBV6-4
size: .
J: TRBJ1-2
D: TRBD1

DNA: TGTGCCAGCAGCCAAGATTTTCTAGCGGGGGTTAGCACAGATACGCAGTATTTT
CDR3: CASSQDFLAGVSTDTQYF
V: TRBV3-1/TRBV3-2
size: .
J: TRBJ2-3
D: TRBD2

DNA: TGTGCCAGCGGAAAGACTAGCGGGGGGACAGATACGCAGTATTTT
CDR3: CASGKTSGGTDTQYF
V: TRBV10-3
size: .
J: TRBJ2-3
D: TRBD2

DNA: TGTGCCAGCAGCTTAGAGCAGGGGGGCCACGAGCAGTACTTC
CDR3: CASSLEQGGHEQYF
V: TRBV7-6
size: once
J: TRBJ2-7
D: .

DNA: TGTGCCAGCAGTCGGGGGGGAGGAGAAAATAACTATGGCTACACCTTC
CDR3: CASSRGGGENNYGYTF
V: TRBV28
size: .
J: TRBJ1-2
D: .

DNA: TGTGCCTGGAGTGTAGATTCCTACGAGCAGTACTTC
CDR3: CAWSVDSYEQYF
V: TRBV30
size: .
J: TRBJ2-7
D: .

DNA: TGTGCCAGCAGCTTATCGGCGGGGGGAGATACGCAGTATTTT
CDR3: CASSLSAGGDTQYF
V: TRBV7-3
size: few
J: TRBJ2-3
D: TRBD2

DNA: TGCGCCAGCAGCTTGGTCCACAGGGCAGGGGGAACTGAAGCTTTCTTT
CDR3: CASSLVHRAGGTEAFF
V: TRBV5-1
size: .
J: TRBJ1-1
D: TRBD1

DNA: TGTGCCAGCAGCCCGGGACGGATTAACTATGGCTACACCTTC
CDR3: CASSPGRINYGYTF
V: TRBV9
size: .
J: TRBJ1-2
D: .

DNA: TGTGCCAGCAGCTTAAATGGGGGAATTGAGCAGTTCTTC
CDR3: CASSLNGGIEQFF
V: TRBV7-3
size: .
J: TRBJ2-1
D: .

DNA: TGTGCCAGCATTGGGACAGGGGGCGATCAGCCCCAGCATTTT
CDR3: CASIGTGGDQPQHF
V: TRBV6-5
size: few
J: TRBJ1-5
D: TRBD1

DNA: TGTGCCAGCAAGCCTAAGGGTGAGACTAGATTCTACAATGAGCAGTTCTTC
CDR3: CASKPKGETRFYNEQFF
V: TRBV19
size: .
J: TRBJ2-1
D: .

DNA: TGTGCCACCGGGGTGGGTACGCAGTATTTT
CDR3: CATGVGTQYF
V: TRBV12-3/TRBV12-4
size: .
J: TRBJ2-3
D: .

DNA: TGCGCCAGCAGCCAGATGTTGGACACCGCGGGGGAAGCTTTCTTT
CDR3: CASSQMLDTAGEAFF
V: TRBV4-1
size: .
J: TRBJ1-1
D: .

DNA: TGTGCCAGCAGCTTCGGGGTAGGCGAGCAGTACTTC
CDR3: CASSFGVGEQYF
V: TRBV7-9
size: .
J: TRBJ2-7
D: .

DNA: TGTGCCAGCAGCCCCCCGACTAGCGCTGAGACCCAGTACTTC
CDR3: CASSPPTSAETQYF
V: TRBV7-9
size: .
J: TRBJ2-5
D: TRBD2